Listed below are T cell receptor beta chains from one sample, sequenced in a study of shared clonotypes between healthy human individuals. The method was immunoSEQ multiplex PCR; TCRdb's version includes in-frame clones alone and lacks a portion of them. The sample lists about 1 million clones, 70% to 80% occurring once. The source material was memory CD4+ T cells sorted from blood. Receptors originate from a man between 18 and 29 years old in good health. Both conserved end residues are part of each CDR3. Fields, in order: J gene, V gene, clone size, D gene, CDR3 protein, CDR3 DNA. A D gene is named only where the DNA matches it firmly. A clone size is listed for some rows: how often the clone was seen (once, few, many), or a class if it is expanded.

j_gene: TRBJ1-2
v_gene: TRBV30
abundance: -
d_gene: -
CDR3aa: CAWSRKGDGYTF
CDR3nt: TGTGCCTGGAGCCGCAAGGGGGATGGCTACACCTTC

j_gene: TRBJ1-5
v_gene: TRBV7-8
abundance: -
d_gene: -
CDR3aa: CASSADGNQPQHF
CDR3nt: TGTGCCAGCAGCGCCGACGGGAATCAGCCCCAGCATTTT

j_gene: TRBJ2-3
v_gene: TRBV6-1
abundance: once
d_gene: -
CDR3aa: CASSGIDTDTQYF
CDR3nt: TGTGCCAGCAGCGGGATAGACACAGATACGCAGTATTTT

j_gene: TRBJ1-5
v_gene: TRBV5-5
abundance: -
d_gene: -
CDR3aa: CASSRRVGNQPQHF
CDR3nt: TGTGCCAGCAGTCGGAGGGTCGGCAATCAGCCCCAGCATTTT

j_gene: TRBJ1-6
v_gene: TRBV13
abundance: -
d_gene: -
CDR3aa: CASSVAGVLNNSPLHF
CDR3nt: TGTGCCAGCAGCGTGGCCGGGGTCCTTAATAATTCACCCCTCCACTTT

j_gene: TRBJ1-1
v_gene: TRBV4-3
abundance: many
d_gene: TRBD1
CDR3aa: CASSQDYRGDTEAFF
CDR3nt: TGCGCCAGCAGCCAAGACTACAGGGGGGACACTGAAGCTTTCTTT

j_gene: TRBJ2-1
v_gene: TRBV11-3
abundance: -
d_gene: -
CDR3aa: CASSLAGEQFF
CDR3nt: TGTGCCAGCAGCTTAGCCGGTGAGCAGTTCTTC

j_gene: TRBJ2-5
v_gene: TRBV5-6
abundance: once
d_gene: TRBD1
CDR3aa: CASSAGTGAETQYF
CDR3nt: TGTGCCAGCAGCGCTGGTACAGGGGCAGAGACCCAGTACTTC

j_gene: TRBJ2-1
v_gene: TRBV10-1
abundance: few
d_gene: -
CDR3aa: CASSESSRNEQFF
CDR3nt: TGCGCCAGCAGTGAGTCTAGCCGTAATGAGCAGTTCTTC

j_gene: TRBJ2-1
v_gene: TRBV10-1
abundance: -
d_gene: TRBD2
CDR3aa: CASSAGGPGKNEQFF
CDR3nt: TGCGCCAGCAGTGCGGGAGGGCCTGGGAAAAATGAGCAGTTCTTC

j_gene: TRBJ2-7
v_gene: TRBV5-4
abundance: once
d_gene: -
CDR3aa: CASSLGGLRDEQYF
CDR3nt: TGTGCCAGCAGCTTGGGGGGACTGAGAGACGAGCAGTACTTC

j_gene: TRBJ1-2
v_gene: TRBV7-9
abundance: once
d_gene: -
CDR3aa: CASSEGYGYTF
CDR3nt: TGTGCCAGCAGTGAGGGGTATGGCTACACCTTC

j_gene: TRBJ1-1
v_gene: TRBV2
abundance: once
d_gene: -
CDR3aa: CASSAGMGTEAFF
CDR3nt: TGTGCCAGCAGTGCGGGGATGGGAACTGAAGCTTTCTTT

j_gene: TRBJ2-1
v_gene: TRBV25-1
abundance: -
d_gene: -
CDR3aa: CASSLMTNSYNEQFF
CDR3nt: TGTGCCAGCAGTCTCATGACGAACTCCTACAATGAGCAGTTCTTC

j_gene: TRBJ2-1
v_gene: TRBV2
abundance: few
d_gene: TRBD2
CDR3aa: CASRTGLAGYNEQFF
CDR3nt: TGTGCCAGCAGAACCGGACTAGCGGGTTACAATGAGCAGTTCTTC

j_gene: TRBJ2-2
v_gene: TRBV5-1
abundance: -
d_gene: -
CDR3aa: CASSPWGNTGELFF
CDR3nt: TGCGCCAGCAGCCCTTGGGGGAACACCGGGGAGCTGTTTTTT

j_gene: TRBJ1-4
v_gene: TRBV28
abundance: -
d_gene: TRBD1
CDR3aa: CASSNRQGGGEKLFF
CDR3nt: TGTGCCAGCAGCAACCGGCAGGGGGGCGGTGAAAAACTGTTTTTT

j_gene: TRBJ2-6
v_gene: TRBV2
abundance: few
d_gene: -
CDR3aa: CASSEKESGANVLTF
CDR3nt: TGTGCCAGCAGTGAGAAGGAATCTGGGGCCAACGTCCTGACTTTC

j_gene: TRBJ1-3
v_gene: TRBV7-6
abundance: -
d_gene: -
CDR3aa: CASSLGTRNTIYF
CDR3nt: TGTGCCAGCAGCTTAGGTACCCGAAACACCATATATTTT

j_gene: TRBJ2-1
v_gene: TRBV19
abundance: -
d_gene: TRBD1
CDR3aa: CASSKGGWTYNEQFF
CDR3nt: TGTGCCAGTAGTAAAGGGGGCTGGACCTACAATGAGCAGTTCTTC

j_gene: TRBJ1-2
v_gene: TRBV7-9
abundance: once
d_gene: -
CDR3aa: CASSPGTGGFYGYTF
CDR3nt: TGTGCCAGCAGCCCTGGGACGGGGGGCTTCTATGGCTACACCTTC

j_gene: TRBJ2-6
v_gene: TRBV5-1
abundance: -
d_gene: -
CDR3aa: CASSSLGGSGANVLTF
CDR3nt: TGCGCCAGCAGCTCACTAGGGGGCTCTGGGGCCAACGTCCTGACTTTC

j_gene: TRBJ1-2
v_gene: TRBV2
abundance: -
d_gene: -
CDR3aa: CASSEVVVNYGYTF
CDR3nt: TGTGCCAGCAGTGAAGTCGTAGTAAACTATGGCTACACCTTC

j_gene: TRBJ2-7
v_gene: TRBV23-1
abundance: -
d_gene: -
CDR3aa: CASSVIPGAGEQYF
CDR3nt: TGCGCCAGCAGTGTTATCCCAGGGGCAGGGGAGCAGTACTTC

j_gene: TRBJ1-6
v_gene: TRBV11-2
abundance: -
d_gene: -
CDR3aa: CASSSRFAGGHNSPLHF
CDR3nt: TGTGCCAGCAGCTCCCGATTTGCGGGGGGCCATAATTCACCCCTCCACTTT

j_gene: TRBJ1-1
v_gene: TRBV5-4
abundance: -
d_gene: -
CDR3aa: CASSQDRVRAFF
CDR3nt: TGCGCCAGCAGCCAAGACCGCGTCAGGGCTTTCTTT

j_gene: TRBJ2-3
v_gene: TRBV7-2
abundance: -
d_gene: -
CDR3aa: CASSLVSTQADTQYF
CDR3nt: TGTGCCAGCAGCTTAGTATCTACCCAGGCAGATACGCAGTATTTT

j_gene: TRBJ2-7
v_gene: TRBV2
abundance: -
d_gene: TRBD1
CDR3aa: CASRTGGEQYF
CDR3nt: TGTGCCAGCAGGACAGGGGGCGAGCAGTACTTC

j_gene: TRBJ2-7
v_gene: TRBV12-5
abundance: -
d_gene: TRBD2
CDR3aa: CASGLGYLAGGSYEQYF
CDR3nt: TGTGCTAGTGGTTTGGGTTACCTAGCGGGAGGTTCCTACGAGCAGTACTTC